These T cell receptor beta chains were read from a single sample in a study of blood T cell repertoires in COVID-19. Only in-frame clones appear in the TCRdb table, and some are missing; sequencing was by immunoSEQ multiplex PCR. The sample yields approximately 220,000 clones, 70% to 90% seen once. The sample was peripheral blood. All receptors come from a woman aged 80 or over with acute or convalescent COVID-19. Both conserved end residues are part of each CDR3. A D gene is named only where the DNA matches it firmly. Some rows have no size entry. The others give once, few or many, or a class for an expanded clone.

cdr3_length clone_size j_call v_call d_call cdr3_aa cdr3_nt
15 - TRBJ2-5 TRBV7-6 - CASSLNGAAQETQYF TGTGCCAGCAGCTTAAATGGGGCGGCACAAGAGACCCAGTACTTC
16 - TRBJ2-1 TRBV11-2 TRBD1 CASSPRRTGVYNEQFF TGTGCCAGCAGCCCTAGACGGACAGGAGTCTACAATGAGCAGTTCTTC
17 - TRBJ2-4 TRBV3-1/TRBV3-2 - CASSQESLVDYPRIQYF TGTGCCAGCAGCCAAGAATCCCTGGTGGACTACCCAAGAATTCAGTACTTC
13 few TRBJ2-1 TRBV12-3/TRBV12-4 - CASAPGSYNEQFF TGTGCCAGTGCCCCGGGCTCCTACAATGAGCAGTTCTTC
14 - TRBJ2-7 TRBV7-2 - CASSETRTLYEQYF TGTGCCAGCAGCGAGACTAGGACCCTCTACGAGCAGTACTTC
15 few TRBJ2-5 TRBV5-4 TRBD1 CASSSGQGVQETQYF TGTGCCAGCAGCTCGGGACAGGGGGTCCAAGAGACCCAGTACTTC
14 - TRBJ2-7 TRBV6-6 TRBD1 CASSYGQGAGEQYF TGTGCCAGCAGTTACGGACAGGGGGCCGGCGAGCAGTACTTC
14 few TRBJ2-7 TRBV5-1 - CASSLGPSSYEQYF TGCGCCAGCAGCTTGGGTCCCAGCTCCTACGAGCAGTACTTC
14 - TRBJ2-2 TRBV28 - CASSSAGATGELFF TGTGCCAGCAGTTCCGCGGGCGCCACCGGGGAGCTGTTTTTT
16 - TRBJ1-2 TRBV11-3 - CASSLDLGVGDYGYTF TGTGCCAGCAGCTTAGATCTCGGGGTTGGGGACTATGGCTACACCTTC
14 - TRBJ2-1 TRBV28 - CASSLERDRSLQFF TGTGCCAGCAGTTTAGAACGTGATAGAAGCCTTCAGTTCTTC
14 - TRBJ2-7 TRBV3-1/TRBV3-2 TRBD2 CASSQAGGGYEQYF TGTGCCAGCAGCCAAGCCGGGGGGGGCTACGAGCAGTACTTC
16 - TRBJ2-1 TRBV9 TRBD2 CASSSSVAGAGGEQFF TGTGCCAGCAGCTCGTCAGTAGCGGGGGCCGGTGGTGAGCAGTTCTTC
17 - TRBJ2-3 TRBV7-2 TRBD2 CASSLRGLAAGTDTQYF TGTGCCAGCAGCTTAAGGGGACTAGCGGCGGGCACAGATACGCAGTATTTT
10 - TRBJ2-1 TRBV20-1 - CSAAQDEQFF TGCAGTGCTGCCCAGGATGAGCAGTTCTTC
14 - TRBJ2-7 TRBV7-6 TRBD2 CASSRLAGEYEQYF TGTGCCAGCAGCCGACTAGCGGGAGAATACGAGCAGTACTTC
17 - TRBJ2-5 TRBV5-1 TRBD2 CASSLLPLAGGPETQYF TGCGCCAGCAGCTTGTTGCCCCTAGCGGGGGGCCCAGAGACCCAGTACTTC
15 - TRBJ2-5 TRBV5-1 TRBD2 CASSPSPGGRETQYF TGCGCCAGCAGCCCCTCCCCCGGGGGGAGAGAGACCCAGTACTTC
16 - TRBJ1-3 TRBV19 TRBD1 CASSIDGTGSGNTIYF TGTGCCAGTAGTATAGACGGGACAGGGAGTGGAAACACCATATATTTT
15 - TRBJ2-3 TRBV28 TRBD2 CASSTLAERTDTQYF TGTGCCAGCAGCACCCTAGCGGAGCGCACAGATACGCAGTATTTT
16 - TRBJ2-5 TRBV7-2 TRBD2 CASSPRGLAGVETQYF TGTGCCAGCAGCCCCAGGGGACTAGCGGGAGTCGAGACCCAGTACTTC
14 - TRBJ2-5 TRBV19 TRBD2 CASSGTSGQETQYF TGTGCCAGTAGCGGGACTAGCGGGCAAGAGACCCAGTACTTC
15 - TRBJ1-2 TRBV7-8 TRBD1 CASSLYRGLGYGYTF TGTGCCAGCAGCTTGTACAGGGGGCTGGGCTATGGCTACACCTTC
14 few TRBJ1-1 TRBV11-2 TRBD1 CASSLAGTGTSAFF TGTGCCAGCAGCTTGGCCGGGACAGGGACCTCGGCTTTCTTT
16 - TRBJ2-2 TRBV10-3 - CAISEQASGDTGELFF TGTGCCATCAGTGAGCAAGCCTCGGGGGACACCGGGGAGCTGTTTTTT
15 few TRBJ1-1 TRBV18 - CASSPPYSMGTEAFF TGTGCCAGCTCACCACCGTACAGTATGGGCACTGAAGCTTTCTTT
17 - TRBJ2-5 TRBV11-3 TRBD2 CASSLGASGGAVETQYF TGTGCCAGCAGCTTAGGGGCTAGCGGGGGGGCCGTGGAGACCCAGTACTTC
15 few TRBJ1-2 TRBV19 TRBD1 CASSRDRGSNYGYTF TGTGCCAGTAGTAGGGACAGGGGCTCTAACTATGGCTACACCTTC
13 - TRBJ1-4 TRBV12-3/TRBV12-4 - CASRGGNNEKLFF TGTGCCAGCAGAGGGGGTAATAATGAAAAACTGTTTTTT
12 few TRBJ2-7 TRBV12-3/TRBV12-4 - CASSSDLQGQYF TGTGCCAGCAGTTCGGACCTTCAGGGGCAGTACTTC
17 - TRBJ2-1 TRBV24-1 TRBD2 CATSRTSPTSSYNEQFF TGTGCCACCTCCCGGACTAGTCCAACGAGCTCCTACAATGAGCAGTTCTTC
14 - TRBJ1-1 TRBV19 - CASSPLLGSTEAFF TGTGCCAGTAGTCCCCTTTTGGGCTCCACTGAAGCTTTCTTT
14 - TRBJ2-7 TRBV14 TRBD2 CASSQLLAGREQYF TGTGCCAGCAGCCAATTACTAGCGGGGCGCGAGCAGTACTTC
14 - TRBJ2-1 TRBV5-1 TRBD2 CASSLAVAGGPEFF TGCGCCAGCAGCTTGGCGGTAGCGGGGGGCCCGGAGTTCTTC
14 - TRBJ2-1 TRBV6-5 TRBD1 CASSPGTGEYEQFF TGTGCCAGCAGTCCCGGGACAGGGGAGTATGAGCAGTTCTTC
12 - TRBJ2-7 TRBV19 - CASSISGLEQYF TGTGCCAGTAGTATATCTGGGCTCGAGCAGTACTTC
14 - TRBJ2-2 TRBV19 - CASTHNRDTGELFF TGTGCCAGTACACACAACAGGGACACCGGGGAGCTGTTTTTT
13 - TRBJ1-5 TRBV2 TRBD1 CASGRQGDQPQHF TGTGCCAGCGGCAGACAGGGGGATCAGCCCCAGCATTTT
15 few TRBJ1-3 TRBV18 - CASSPPAVKGNTIYF TGTGCCAGCTCACCACCGGCGGTGAAAGGAAACACCATATATTTT
16 - TRBJ1-5 TRBV18 TRBD1 CASSLGTDRSNQPQHF TGTGCCAGCTCACTCGGGACAGACCGTAGCAATCAGCCCCAGCATTTT
14 - TRBJ1-5 TRBV6-5 - CASSPAGGYQPQHF TGTGCCAGCAGCCCCGCGGGGGGCTATCAGCCCCAGCATTTT
16 - TRBJ2-2 TRBV27 - CASSPSSAGRTGELFF TGTGCCAGCAGTCCTTCGAGCGCGGGACGGACCGGGGAGCTGTTTTTT
13 - TRBJ1-3 TRBV19 - CASSTDRGNTIYF TGTGCCAGTAGTACGGACAGAGGAAACACCATATATTTT
15 - TRBJ2-2 TRBV29-1 TRBD2 CSVRTSGTNTGELFF TGCAGCGTTAGGACTAGCGGGACGAACACCGGGGAGCTGTTTTTT
12 - TRBJ1-1 TRBV12-3/TRBV12-4 - CASSLDGDYAFF TGTGCCAGCAGTTTGGATGGGGACTACGCTTTCTTT
13 - TRBJ1-3 TRBV18 - CASSPGPGNTIYF TGTGCCAGCTCTCCAGGCCCTGGAAACACCATATATTTT
14 once TRBJ2-1 TRBV5-8 TRBD2 CASSFLAGGGEQFF TGTGCCAGCAGCTTCTTAGCGGGGGGCGGTGAGCAGTTCTTC
15 once TRBJ2-7 TRBV30 - CAWSVGGEPLYEQYF TGTGCCTGGAGTGTAGGGGGGGAACCACTTTACGAGCAGTACTTC
18 few TRBJ1-5 TRBV19 TRBD1 CASSRSEGQGAGNQPQHF TGTGCCAGTAGTAGGTCTGAAGGACAGGGGGCAGGGAATCAGCCCCAGCATTTT
15 - TRBJ2-5 TRBV28 - CASSSSTGYEETQYF -